This T cell receptor (beta chain) is drawn from a study of shared T cell receptors in the human thymus. The CDR3 extends over 15 amino acids. TCRdb's copy holds only in-frame clones and misses some; the assay was immunoSEQ multiplex PCR. In the table there are hundreds of thousands of clones, roughly 90% of which are singletons. The sample also formed part of further work on human thymus T cells. That source adds: The donors were infants in Finland with congenital heart defects, otherwise immunologically healthy. From resections taken during corrective heart surgery, the thymus tissue was obtained. Repertoires from thymus and blood appeared to show biased V and J gene usage. A high degree of thymic repertoire overlap among unrelated individuals was reported in related research.

V usage is TRBV21-1 and J usage is TRBJ1-2; the listed D gene, TRBD1, was not tested against the DNA. TRBV21-1 is flagged as a pseudogene. This TCR came from a boy younger than two with a congenital heart defect. Sequenced material: thymocytes. The CDR3 here is CASSKGQVSHYGYTF. CDR3 bases: TGTGCCAGCAGCAAAGGTCAGGTATCCCACTATGGCTACACCTTC.